Here is one T cell receptor (beta chain) with its context. This CDR3 is 14 amino acids long. V was shortened by 5 bases and J by 3 bases, with 14 bases between the two germline ends. Germline CDR1 is MNHEY and CDR2 is SVGAGI. These data originate in a study of cytomegalovirus exposure and HLA in healthy donors. Amplification used 60 Vbeta primers and 13 Jbeta primers. Sequencing used immunoSEQ multiplex PCR; TCRdb keeps in-frame clones, though not all of them. The repertoire holds approximately 40,000 clones, with roughly 79% as singletons. This sequence joins TRBV6-5 and TRBJ2-7, with a weak D call TRBD2 (6 bases). The sequencing input was PBMCs. The source of this sequence is a woman aged 40-49 years in good health and CMV-seronegative. CDR3 sequence: CASSARRGLYEQYV. CDR3 in DNA: TGTGCCAGCAGTGCGCGGAGGGGCCTCTACGAGCAGTACGTC.